This T cell receptor (beta chain) was documented in a study of blood T cell repertoires in COVID-19. Study-wide context: The analysed material was cDNA or gDNA that came from T cells, B-cell-depleted T cells, or PBMCs.

CDR1 MDHEN and CDR2 SYDVKM come from the germline V gene. Trimming at V came to 6 bases and at J to 3 bases, leaving 7 bases not matched to a gene. The CDR3 length is 15 residues. Authors' analysis steps: By means of reference gene primer amplification, nucleated cell counts were estimated. Sequencing used immunoSEQ multiplex PCR; TCRdb keeps in-frame clones, though not all of them. The V and J calls and clone size were taken over from that table, and D and trimming were inferred from the DNA. The sample holds 270,000 or so clones, roughly 90% seen once. Enrollees, about 18 to 90 years old, lived in 20 to 25 US areas. Clinical histories supplied by participants themselves formed the basis of cohort assignment.

The rearrangement uses TRBV28 and TRBJ2-7, with TRBD1 matching 11 bases. The sequenced sample consisted of PBMCs or T cells enriched from blood (not recorded which). The TCR sequence derives from a woman aged 40 to 49 with acute COVID-19. The CDR3 loop reads CASSRPGTGGYEQYF. The DNA of the CDR3 is TGTGCCAGCAGCCGCCCCGGGACAGGGGGCTACGAGCAGTACTTC. Drawing the rest from reference TRBV28 and TRBJ2-7, the complete variable domain is DVKVTQSSRYLVKRTGEKVFLECVQDMDHENMFWYRQDPGLGLRLIYFSYDVKMKEKGDIPEGYSVSREKKERFSLILESASTNQTSMYLCASSRPGTGGYEQYFGPGTRLTVT.